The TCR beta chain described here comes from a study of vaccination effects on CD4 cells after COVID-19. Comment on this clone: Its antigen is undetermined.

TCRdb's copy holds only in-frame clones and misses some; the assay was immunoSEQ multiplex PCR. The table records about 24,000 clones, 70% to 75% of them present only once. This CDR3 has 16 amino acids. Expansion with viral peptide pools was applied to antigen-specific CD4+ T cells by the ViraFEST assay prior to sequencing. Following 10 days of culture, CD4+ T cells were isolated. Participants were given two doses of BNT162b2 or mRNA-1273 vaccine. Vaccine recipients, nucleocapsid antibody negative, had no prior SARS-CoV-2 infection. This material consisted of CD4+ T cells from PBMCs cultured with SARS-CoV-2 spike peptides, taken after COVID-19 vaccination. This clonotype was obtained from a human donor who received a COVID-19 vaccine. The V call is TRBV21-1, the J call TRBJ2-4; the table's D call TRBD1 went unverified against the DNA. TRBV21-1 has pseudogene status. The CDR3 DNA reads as TGTGCCAGCAGCATGGGGGCTAATCTAGCCAAAAACATTCAGTACTTC. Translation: CASSMGANLAKNIQYF.